The clone carrying this TCR beta chain was observed at least ten times. Its specificity is unknown. Hyperthyroidism patients, aged 18 to 65, were newly diagnosed, under 2 months' duration. For repertoire sequencing, the TCR beta CDR3 regions were amplified from RNA transcripts. The first-round RT-PCR employed HTBI primers together with the Qiagen OneStep RT-PCR kit. A multiplex PCR was then performed as the second round. TCRdb reprocessed the multiplex PCR reads via MiXCR and lists one record per CDR3 protein. The profile shows about 590,000 distinct CDR3 sequences, less than 45% of them singletons. V was trimmed by 7 bases and J by 7 bases, leaving 16 bases between them. Per the germline V gene, CDR1 is MDHEN and CDR2 is SYDVKM. CDR3 length: 13 amino acids. The data were taken from a study of Graves' ophthalmopathy and Graves' hyperthyroidism. Study-wide results and caveats: Blood repertoires reportedly contained most expanded thyroid clonotypes above 0.001 frequency.

The sequencing sample was made of peripheral blood or thyroid tissue (not recorded which). This TCR was sampled from an adult man with Graves' hyperthyroidism. The V gene is TRBV28, the J gene TRBJ1-1, with TRBD1 as a possible D gene (5 bases). The CDR3 DNA reads TGTGCCAGCACCTCGCAGGGACGCCTTGAAGCTTTCTTT. Residues: CASTSQGRLEAFF.